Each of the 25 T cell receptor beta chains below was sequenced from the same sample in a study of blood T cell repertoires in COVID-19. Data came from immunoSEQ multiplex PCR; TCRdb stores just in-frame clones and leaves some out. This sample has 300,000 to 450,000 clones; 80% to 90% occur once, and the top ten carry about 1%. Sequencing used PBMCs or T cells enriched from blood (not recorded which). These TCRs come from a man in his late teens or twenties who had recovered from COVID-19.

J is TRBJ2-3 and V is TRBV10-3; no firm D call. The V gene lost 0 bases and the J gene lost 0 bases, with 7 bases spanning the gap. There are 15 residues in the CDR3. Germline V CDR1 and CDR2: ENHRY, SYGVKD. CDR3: CAISESSLSTDTQYF. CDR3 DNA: TGTGCCATCAGTGAGTCGAGCTTAAGCACAGATACGCAGTATTTT.

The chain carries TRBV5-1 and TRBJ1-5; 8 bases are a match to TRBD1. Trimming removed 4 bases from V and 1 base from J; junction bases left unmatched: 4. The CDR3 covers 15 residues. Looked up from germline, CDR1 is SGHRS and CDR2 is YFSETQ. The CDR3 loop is CASSPQGDSNQPQHF. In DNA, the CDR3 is TGCGCCAGCAGCCCACAGGGGGACAGCAATCAGCCCCAGCATTTT.

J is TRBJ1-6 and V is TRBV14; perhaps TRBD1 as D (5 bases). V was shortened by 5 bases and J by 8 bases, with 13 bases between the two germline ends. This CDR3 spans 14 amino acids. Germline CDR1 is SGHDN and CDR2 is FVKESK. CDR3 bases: TGTGCCAGCAGCAAGGACATAAAATATTCACCCCTCCACTTT. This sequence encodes CASSKDIKYSPLHF.

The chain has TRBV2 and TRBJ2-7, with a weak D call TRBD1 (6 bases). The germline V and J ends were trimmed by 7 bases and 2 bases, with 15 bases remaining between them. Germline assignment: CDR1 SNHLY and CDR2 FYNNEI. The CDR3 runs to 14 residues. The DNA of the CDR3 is TGTGCCAGCATCTCAGGGGTATTCACCTACGAGCAGTACTTC. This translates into CASISGVFTYEQYF.

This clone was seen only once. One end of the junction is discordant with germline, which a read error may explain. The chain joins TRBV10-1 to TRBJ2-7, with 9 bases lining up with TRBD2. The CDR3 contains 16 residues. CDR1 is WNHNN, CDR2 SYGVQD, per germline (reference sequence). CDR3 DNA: TGCGCCAGCAGTGAGTCGATAACTGAGGGGACAACGGGACTAGCTTTC. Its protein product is CASSESITEGTTGLAF.

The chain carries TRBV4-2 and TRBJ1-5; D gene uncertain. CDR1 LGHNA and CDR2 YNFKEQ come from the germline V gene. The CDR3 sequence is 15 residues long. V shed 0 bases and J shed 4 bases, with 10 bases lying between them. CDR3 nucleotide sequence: TGTGCCAGCAGCCAAGATCCGGGAGGGAATCAGCCCCAGCATTTT. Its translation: CASSQDPGGNQPQHF.

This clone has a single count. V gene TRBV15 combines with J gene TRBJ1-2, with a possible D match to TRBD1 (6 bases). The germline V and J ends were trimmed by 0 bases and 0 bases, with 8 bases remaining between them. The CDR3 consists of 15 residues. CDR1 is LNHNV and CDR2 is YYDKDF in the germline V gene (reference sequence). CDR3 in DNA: TGTGCCACCAGCAGAGATAACAGGGCTAACTATGGCTACACCTTC. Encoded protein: CATSRDNRANYGYTF.

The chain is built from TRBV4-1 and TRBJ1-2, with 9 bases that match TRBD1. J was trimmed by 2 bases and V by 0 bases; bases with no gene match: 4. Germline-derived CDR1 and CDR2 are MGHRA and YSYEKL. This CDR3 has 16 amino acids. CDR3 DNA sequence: TGCGCCAGCAGCCAAGATTCCGGACAGGGGAACTATGGCTACACCTTC. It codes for CASSQDSGQGNYGYTF.

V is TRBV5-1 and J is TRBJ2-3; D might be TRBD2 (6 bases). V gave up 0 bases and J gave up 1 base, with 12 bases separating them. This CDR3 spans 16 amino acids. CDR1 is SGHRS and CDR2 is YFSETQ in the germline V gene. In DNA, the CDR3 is TGCGCCAGCAGCTTGGGTAGCGGCCCGGGCACAGATACGCAGTATTTT. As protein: CASSLGSGPGTDTQYF.

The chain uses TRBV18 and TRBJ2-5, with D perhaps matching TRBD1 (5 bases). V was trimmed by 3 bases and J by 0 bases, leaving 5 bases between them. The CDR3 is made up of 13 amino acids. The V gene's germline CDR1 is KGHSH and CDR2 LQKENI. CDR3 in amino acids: CASSPTDQETQYF. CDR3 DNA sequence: TGTGCCAGCTCACCGACAGACCAAGAGACCCAGTACTTC.

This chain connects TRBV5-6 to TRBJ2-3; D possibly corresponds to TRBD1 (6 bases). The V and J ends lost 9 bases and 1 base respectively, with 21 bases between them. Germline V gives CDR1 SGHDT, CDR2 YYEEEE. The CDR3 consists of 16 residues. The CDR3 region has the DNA TGTGCCACCCATACCTATAGGGGGTATGGCACAGATACGCAGTATTTT. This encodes CATHTYRGYGTDTQYF. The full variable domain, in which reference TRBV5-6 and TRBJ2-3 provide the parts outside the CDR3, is DAGVTQSPTHLIKTRGQQVTLRCSPKSGHDTVSWYQQALGQGPQFIFQYYEEEERQRGNFPDRFSGHQFPNYSSELNVNALLLGDSALYLCATHTYRGYGTDTQYFGPGTRLTVL.

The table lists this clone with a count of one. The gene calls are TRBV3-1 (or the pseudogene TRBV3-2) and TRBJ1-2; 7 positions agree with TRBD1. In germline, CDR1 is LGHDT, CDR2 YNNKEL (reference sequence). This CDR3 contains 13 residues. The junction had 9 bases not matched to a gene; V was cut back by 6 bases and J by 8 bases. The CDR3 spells CASRTQGGEGYTF. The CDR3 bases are TGTGCCAGCAGGACTCAGGGGGGAGAGGGCTACACCTTC.

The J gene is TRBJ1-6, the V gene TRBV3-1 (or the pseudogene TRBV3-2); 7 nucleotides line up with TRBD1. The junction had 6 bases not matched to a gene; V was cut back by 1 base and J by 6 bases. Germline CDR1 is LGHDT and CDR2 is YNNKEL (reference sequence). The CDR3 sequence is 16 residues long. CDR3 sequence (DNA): TGTGCCAGCAGCCAAGTCGACAGGGCACCTAATTCACCCCTCCACTTT. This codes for CASSQVDRAPNSPLHF.

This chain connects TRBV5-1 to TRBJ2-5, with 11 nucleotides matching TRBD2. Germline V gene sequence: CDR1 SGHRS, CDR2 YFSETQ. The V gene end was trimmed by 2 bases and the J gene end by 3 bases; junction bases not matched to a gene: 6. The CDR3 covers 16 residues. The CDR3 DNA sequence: TGCGCCAGCAGCTTAACGACTAGCGGGATGAAAGAGACCCAGTACTTC. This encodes CASSLTTSGMKETQYF.

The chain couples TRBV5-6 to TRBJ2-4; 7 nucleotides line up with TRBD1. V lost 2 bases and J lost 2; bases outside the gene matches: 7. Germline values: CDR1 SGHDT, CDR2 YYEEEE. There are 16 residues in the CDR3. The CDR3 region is CASSFWARGTKNIQYF. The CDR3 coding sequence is TGTGCCAGCAGCTTTTGGGCCAGGGGGACCAAAAACATTCAGTACTTC.

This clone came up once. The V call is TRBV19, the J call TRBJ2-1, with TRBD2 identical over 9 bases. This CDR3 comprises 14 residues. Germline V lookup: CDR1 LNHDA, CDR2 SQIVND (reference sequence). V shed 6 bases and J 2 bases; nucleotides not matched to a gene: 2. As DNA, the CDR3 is TGTGCCAGTAGGGCGGGAGGGCCCTACAATGAGCAGTTCTTC. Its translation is CASRAGGPYNEQFF.

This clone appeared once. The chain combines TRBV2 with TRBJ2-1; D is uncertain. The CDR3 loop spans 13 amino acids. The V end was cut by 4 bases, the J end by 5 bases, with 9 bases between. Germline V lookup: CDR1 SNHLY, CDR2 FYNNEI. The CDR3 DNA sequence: TGTGCCAGCAGTGTAAACAGAAACAATGAGCAGTTCTTC. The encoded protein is CASSVNRNNEQFF.

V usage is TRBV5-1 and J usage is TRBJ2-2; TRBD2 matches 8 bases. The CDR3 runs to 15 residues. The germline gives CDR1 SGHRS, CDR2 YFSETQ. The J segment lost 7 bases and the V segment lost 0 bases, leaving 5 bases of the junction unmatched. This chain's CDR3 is CASSLGAGEIGELFF. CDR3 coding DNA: TGCGCCAGCAGCTTGGGAGCGGGGGAAATCGGGGAGCTGTTTTTT.

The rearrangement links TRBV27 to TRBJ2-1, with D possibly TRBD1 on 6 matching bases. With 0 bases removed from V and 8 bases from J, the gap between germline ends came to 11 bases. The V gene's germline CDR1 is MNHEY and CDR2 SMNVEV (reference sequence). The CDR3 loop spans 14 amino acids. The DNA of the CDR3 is TGTGCCAGCAGTTTATCAGGCAGGGGCGATGAGCAGTTCTTC. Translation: CASSLSGRGDEQFF.

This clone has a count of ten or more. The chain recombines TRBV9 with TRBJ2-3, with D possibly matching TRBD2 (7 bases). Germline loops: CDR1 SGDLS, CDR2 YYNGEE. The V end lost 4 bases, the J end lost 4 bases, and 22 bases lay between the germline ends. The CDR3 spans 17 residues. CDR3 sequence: CASSLGGGRAVADTQYF. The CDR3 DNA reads TGTGCCAGCAGCCTAGGAGGGGGGAGGGCCGTGGCAGATACGCAGTATTTT.

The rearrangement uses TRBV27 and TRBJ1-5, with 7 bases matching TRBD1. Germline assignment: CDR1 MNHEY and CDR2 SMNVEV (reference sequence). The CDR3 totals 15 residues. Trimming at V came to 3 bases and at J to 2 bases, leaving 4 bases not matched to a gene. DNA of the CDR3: TGTGCCAGCAGTTTGATTGGACAGGGCAATCAGCCCCAGCATTTT. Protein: CASSLIGQGNQPQHF.

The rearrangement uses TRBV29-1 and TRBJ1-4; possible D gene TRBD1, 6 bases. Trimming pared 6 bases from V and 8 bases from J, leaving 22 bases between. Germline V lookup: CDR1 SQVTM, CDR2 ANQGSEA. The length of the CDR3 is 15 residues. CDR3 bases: TGCAGCGTAAAACCGGGACATGCACTTGGGGAAAAACTGTTTTTT. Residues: CSVKPGHALGEKLFF. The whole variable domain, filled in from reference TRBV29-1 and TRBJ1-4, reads SAVISQKPSRDICQRGTSLTIQCQVDSQVTMMFWYRQQPGQSLTLIATANQGSEATYESGFVIDKFPISRPNLTFSTLTVSNMSPEDSSIYLCSVKPGHALGEKLFFGSGTQLSVL.

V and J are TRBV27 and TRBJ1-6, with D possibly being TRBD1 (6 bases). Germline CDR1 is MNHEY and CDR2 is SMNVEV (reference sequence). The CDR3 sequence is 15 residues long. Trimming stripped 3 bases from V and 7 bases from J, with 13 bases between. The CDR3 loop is CASSLGGALNSPLHF. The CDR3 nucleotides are TGTGCCAGCAGTTTGGGGGGGGCCTTAAATTCACCCCTCCACTTT.

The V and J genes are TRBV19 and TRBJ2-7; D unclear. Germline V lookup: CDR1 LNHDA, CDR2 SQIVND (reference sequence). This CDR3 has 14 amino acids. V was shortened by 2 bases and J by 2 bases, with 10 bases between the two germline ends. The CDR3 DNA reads TGTGCCAGTAGTATATCGGTTTTACCCTACGAGCAGTACTTC. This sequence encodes CASSISVLPYEQYF.

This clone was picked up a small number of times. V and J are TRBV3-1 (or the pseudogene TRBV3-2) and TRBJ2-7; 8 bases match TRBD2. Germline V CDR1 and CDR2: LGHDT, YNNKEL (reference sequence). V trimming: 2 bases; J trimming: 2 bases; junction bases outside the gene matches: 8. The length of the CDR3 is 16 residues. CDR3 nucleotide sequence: TGTGCCAGCAGCCAAATTGCGGGAGGTCTGACCTACGAGCAGTACTTC. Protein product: CASSQIAGGLTYEQYF.